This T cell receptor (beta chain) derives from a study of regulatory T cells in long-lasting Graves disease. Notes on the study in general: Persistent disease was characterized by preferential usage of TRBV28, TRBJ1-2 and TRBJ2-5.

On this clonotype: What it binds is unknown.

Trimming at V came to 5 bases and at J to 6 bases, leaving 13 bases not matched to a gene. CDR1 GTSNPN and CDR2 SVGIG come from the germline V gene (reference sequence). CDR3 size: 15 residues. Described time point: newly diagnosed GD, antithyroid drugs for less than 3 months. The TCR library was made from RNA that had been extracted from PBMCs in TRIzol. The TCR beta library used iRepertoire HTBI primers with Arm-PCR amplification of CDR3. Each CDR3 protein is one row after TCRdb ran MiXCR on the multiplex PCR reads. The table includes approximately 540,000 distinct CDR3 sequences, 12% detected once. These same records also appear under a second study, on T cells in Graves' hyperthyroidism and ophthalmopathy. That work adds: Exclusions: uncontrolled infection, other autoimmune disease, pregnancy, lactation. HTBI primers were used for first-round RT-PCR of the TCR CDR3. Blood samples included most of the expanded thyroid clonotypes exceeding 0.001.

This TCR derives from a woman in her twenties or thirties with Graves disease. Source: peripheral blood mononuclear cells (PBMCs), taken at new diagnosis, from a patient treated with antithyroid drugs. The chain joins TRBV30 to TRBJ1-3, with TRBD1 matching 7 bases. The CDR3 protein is CAWATGQPLVNTIYF. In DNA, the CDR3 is TGTGCCTGGGCGACGGGACAGCCTCTTGTAAACACCATATATTTT.